These T cell receptor beta chains were read from a single sample in a study of blood T cell repertoires in COVID-19. Libraries were prepared by immunoSEQ multiplex PCR; TCRdb keeps only in-frame clonotypes and omits some of them. The sample has hundreds of thousands of clones, around nine tenths seen once; the top ten hold roughly 3%. The sequencing sample was made of peripheral blood. The receptor set was obtained from a woman in her late teens or twenties who had recovered from COVID-19. Both conserved end residues are part of each CDR3. The order of the fields is J gene, clone size, V gene, D gene, CDR3 DNA, CDR3 protein. A D gene is named only where the DNA matches it firmly. Clone size is not always given. Where it is, it says once, few, many or a class for expanded clones.

>TRBJ1-2|.|TRBV28|.
TGTGCCAGCAGTCCTCAGGGTGGCTATGGCTACACCTTC
CASSPQGGYGYTF
>TRBJ2-1|once|TRBV30|TRBD2
TGTGCCTGGAGTGTACCAGCGGGGGCTTTCAATGAGCAGTTCTTC
CAWSVPAGAFNEQFF
>TRBJ2-3|.|TRBV14|TRBD2
TGTGCCAGCAGCCCGGAACCCAGACTAGCGATTTCCACAGATACGCAGTATTTT
CASSPEPRLAISTDTQYF
>TRBJ2-1|.|TRBV11-3|TRBD2
TGTGCCAGCAGCAACCGACTAGCGGGAGAGGCCAATGAGCAGTTCTTC
CASSNRLAGEANEQFF
>TRBJ2-1|.|TRBV7-2|.
TGTGCCAGCAGCTTATGGCGGGAAGGTGAGCAGTTCTTC
CASSLWREGEQFF
>TRBJ2-3|.|TRBV5-6|TRBD2
TGTGCCAGCAGCACGAGACTAGCGGGAGGTACAGATACGCAGTATTTT
CASSTRLAGGTDTQYF
>TRBJ1-2|.|TRBV18|.
TGTGCCAGCTCCCCTCGGCGGTTTGGCTACACCTTC
CASSPRRFGYTF
>TRBJ1-5|.|TRBV6-5|.
TGTGCCAGCAGTTACTCGGGCAGCAATCAGCCCCAGCATTTT
CASSYSGSNQPQHF
>TRBJ1-2|.|TRBV7-9|.
TGTGCCAGCAGCAAGCTTGCGGGGGGCTACACCTTC
CASSKLAGGYTF
>TRBJ1-1|.|TRBV19|.
TGTGCCAGTAGTATAAGCCCAACGGGGGGGGTGACTGAAGCTTTCTTT
CASSISPTGGVTEAFF
>TRBJ2-5|.|TRBV18|.
TGTGCCAGCTCCCTTCTTGAAGAGACCCAGTACTTC
CASSLLEETQYF
>TRBJ1-2|.|TRBV7-9|TRBD1
TGTGCCAGCAGCTCAAGGACAGGGGGCATCGGTAGACCTAACTATGGCTACACCTTC
CASSSRTGGIGRPNYGYTF
>TRBJ1-1|few|TRBV24-1|.
TGTGCCACGAGGGGACACACAACTGAAGCTTTCTTT
CATRGHTTEAFF
>TRBJ1-2|.|TRBV6-5|.
TGTGCCAGCAGTTACCTCGGCCGGCAGGACTATGGCTACACCTTC
CASSYLGRQDYGYTF
>TRBJ2-1|.|TRBV14|.
TGTGCCAGCAGCCAAGTGAGGGGGGGATACAATGAGCAGTTCTTC
CASSQVRGGYNEQFF
>TRBJ2-5|.|TRBV2|.
TGTGCCAGCAGTGACAGGGGCCCGGGGACCCAGTACTTC
CASSDRGPGTQYF
>TRBJ1-2|.|TRBV5-1|.
TGCGCCAGCAGCTTGGACAGGCAGTCTAACTATGGCTACACCTTC
CASSLDRQSNYGYTF
>TRBJ2-1|.|TRBV11-3|TRBD1
TGTGCCAGCAGCTATAGGGACAGCTACAATGAGCAGTTCTTC
CASSYRDSYNEQFF
>TRBJ1-4|.|TRBV28|.
TGTGCCAGCAGCCCCATTGTCCGGATATCCGGGACTAATGAAAAACTGTTTTTT
CASSPIVRISGTNEKLFF
>TRBJ1-2|.|TRBV27|.
TGTGCCAGCAGTCCCACCGGAGCCAACTATGGCTACACCTTC
CASSPTGANYGYTF
>TRBJ1-1|.|TRBV6-5|.
TGTGCCAGCAGTCTCACTCCGAACACTGAAGCTTTCTTT
CASSLTPNTEAFF
>TRBJ2-1|.|TRBV9|TRBD2
TGTGCCAGCAGCGTGTCTCCTAGTAGCGGGAGGTCTACCTACAATGAGCAGTTCTTC
CASSVSPSSGRSTYNEQFF
>TRBJ1-3|.|TRBV5-1|.
TGCGCCAGCAGCTTGACGGGGGGCAGATCTGGAAACACCATATATTTT
CASSLTGGRSGNTIYF
>TRBJ2-5|.|TRBV18|.
TGTGCCAGCTCATGGCGGGACGTCCAAGAGACCCAGTACTTC
CASSWRDVQETQYF
>TRBJ1-2|.|TRBV24-1|.
TGTGCCACCAGTGATTTTAAACAGAACTATGGCTACACCTTC
CATSDFKQNYGYTF
>TRBJ1-2|.|TRBV13|.
TGTGCCAGCAGCTTAGCCGGCTATGGCTACACCTTC
CASSLAGYGYTF
>TRBJ2-2|.|TRBV18|.
TGTGCCAGCTCACCCGTAAGTTCGCGCACCGGGGAGCTGTTTTTT
CASSPVSSRTGELFF